This T cell receptor beta chain came from a study of blood T cell repertoires in COVID-19. Generated by immunoSEQ multiplex PCR, the TCRdb table keeps only in-frame clones and is missing some. The sample lists 330,000 or so clones, roughly 87% occurring once. Per the germline V gene, CDR1 is LGHDT and CDR2 is YNNKEL (reference sequence). This CDR3 spans 14 amino acids. Trimming pared 0 bases from V and 7 bases from J, leaving 12 bases between. V usage is TRBV3-1 (or the pseudogene TRBV3-2) and J usage is TRBJ1-2; D possibly corresponds to TRBD1 (6 bases). Sequencing was done on a sample of peripheral blood. This clonotype originated in a man aged 25-40 years with COVID-19, enrolled during active disease. The CDR3 loop reads CASSQETGLIGYTF. As DNA, the CDR3 is TGTGCCAGCAGCCAAGAGACAGGATTAATTGGCTACACCTTC.